This entry lists 28 T cell receptor beta chains sequenced from one sample in a study of early T cells in non-severe SARS-CoV-2 infection. TCRdb processed the 5' RACE reads anew with MiXCR; each CDR3 protein has one entry. The sample contains roughly 50,000 distinct CDR3 sequences, 6% to 8% of which appear only once. Sequenced material: whole blood. These receptors were obtained from an adult who was a healthcare worker with PCR-confirmed SARS-CoV-2 infection or an uninfected control (not recorded which).

At least ten counts were recorded for this clonotype. This chain connects TRBV7-7 to TRBJ1-3; D remains ambiguous. V dropped 5 bases and J dropped 0 bases, with 11 bases sitting between them. The length of the CDR3 is 15 residues. Germline V gene lookup returns CDR1 SSHAT and CDR2 FNYEAQ (reference sequence). The CDR3 nucleotides are TGTGCCAGCAGCCCGGACGGATCCTCTGGAAACACCATATATTTT. Translating gives CASSPDGSSGNTIYF.

This clonotype occurred many times. The chain combines TRBV29-1 with TRBJ1-1; 10 positions agree with TRBD1. J was trimmed by 4 bases and V by 7 bases; bases with no gene match: 3. The CDR3 consists of 12 residues. Germline values: CDR1 SQVTM, CDR2 ANQGSEA. The CDR3 bases are TGCAGCGGGGGACAGGGGCGCACTGAAGCTTTCTTT. This encodes CSGGQGRTEAFF.

This clonotype appeared a few times. This chain connects TRBV13 to TRBJ2-7, with 11 bases identical to TRBD1. Germline CDR1 and CDR2: PRHDT and FYEKMQ (reference sequence). The CDR3 is 16 amino acids. Trimming removed 5 bases from V and 7 bases from J; junction bases left unmatched: 13. CDR3 in DNA: TGTGCCAGCAGCCAATCTACCGGGACAGGGGGGAGAGAGCAGTACTTC. Protein product: CASSQSTGTGGREQYF.

The chain links TRBV3-1 to TRBJ2-5, with TRBD1 identical over 10 bases. This CDR3 is built from 14 residues. The J segment lost 4 bases and the V segment lost 2 bases, leaving 1 base of the junction unmatched. Looked up from germline, CDR1 is LGHDT and CDR2 is YNNKEL (reference sequence). In DNA, the CDR3 is TGTGCCAGCAGCCAACGGACAGGGGGAGAGACCCAGTACTTC. Protein product: CASSQRTGGETQYF.

This chain connects TRBV28 to TRBJ1-1; D possibly corresponds to TRBD1 (6 bases). The germline gives CDR1 MDHEN, CDR2 SYDVKM. Trimming cost V 6 bases and J 1 base, with 12 bases left between them. The CDR3 covers 14 residues. Here the CDR3 reads CASRLGQWNTEAFF. The CDR3 region has the DNA TGTGCCAGCAGACTAGGACAGTGGAACACTGAAGCTTTCTTT. Complete variable domain (other parts from reference TRBV28 and TRBJ1-1): DVKVTQSSRYLVKRTGEKVFLECVQDMDHENMFWYRQDPGLGLRLIYFSYDVKMKEKGDIPEGYSVSREKKERFSLILESASTNQTSMYLCASRLGQWNTEAFFGQGTRLTVV.

This clonotype came up many times. The chain carries TRBV28 and TRBJ2-7; D is unclear. V dropped 6 bases and J dropped 2 bases, with 8 bases sitting between them. This CDR3 contains 12 residues. CDR1 and CDR2 (germline): MDHEN, SYDVKM. The CDR3 sequence is CASRDTAYEQYF. In DNA, the CDR3 is TGTGCCAGCAGAGATACAGCCTACGAGCAGTACTTC. The full variable domain, in which reference TRBV28 and TRBJ2-7 provide the parts outside the CDR3, is DVKVTQSSRYLVKRTGEKVFLECVQDMDHENMFWYRQDPGLGLRLIYFSYDVKMKEKGDIPEGYSVSREKKERFSLILESASTNQTSMYLCASRDTAYEQYFGPGTRLTVT.

This clonotype was seen ten or more times. The V call is TRBV19, the J call TRBJ2-2, with D possibly matching TRBD1 (6 bases). Per the germline V gene, CDR1 is LNHDA and CDR2 is SQIVND (reference sequence). The length of the CDR3 is 14 residues. Trimming took 9 bases from V and 5 from J, leaving 16 bases between them. The DNA of the CDR3 is TGTGCCAGCTATCCATCAGGGGTTACCGGGGAGCTGTTTTTT. Protein product: CASYPSGVTGELFF.

This clonotype appeared many times. J is TRBJ1-3 and V is TRBV7-9; D might be TRBD1 (5 bases). Germline CDR1 and CDR2: SEHNR and FQNEAQ (reference sequence). The CDR3 has 17 amino acids. V dropped 4 bases and J dropped 0 bases, with 16 bases sitting between them. The chain's CDR3 is CASSSPRDVNSGNTIYF. The CDR3 coding sequence is TGTGCCAGCAGCTCACCCAGGGACGTTAACTCTGGAAACACCATATATTTT.

This clonotype was picked up many times. The chain links TRBV12-3 or TRBV12-4 to TRBJ1-1, with D possibly matching TRBD1 (5 bases). The V end was cut by 3 bases, the J end by 4 bases, with 9 bases between. This CDR3 contains 13 residues. CDR3 nucleotides: TGTGCCAGCAGTTTGGGGGGAGGCACTGAAGCTTTCTTT. This codes for CASSLGGGTEAFF.

The genes are TRBV6-1 and TRBJ2-3; TRBD2 agrees at 9 bases. CDR1 and CDR2 from the germline V gene are MNHNS and SASEGT. The ends lost 0 bases at V and 2 bases at J; junction bases unmatched: 6. The CDR3 extends over 17 amino acids. The CDR3 DNA reads as TGTGCCAGCAGTGAAGCTCCCTTAGCGGGGGTCACAGATACGCAGTATTTT. Translated, it gives CASSEAPLAGVTDTQYF.

CDR3 coding DNA: TGTGCCAGCAGCCCAAGGACCGACCGATTTACCTACGAGCAGTACTTC. It encodes CASSPRTDRFTYEQYF. The rearrangement joins TRBV11-2 to TRBJ2-7; D call uncertain. The V end was cut by 5 bases, the J end by 2 bases, with 19 bases between. In germline, CDR1 is SGHAT, CDR2 FQNNGV. CDR3 length equals 16 residues.

The table lists this clonotype with many counts. The V and J genes are TRBV7-9 and TRBJ2-2, with 12 bases aligning to TRBD2. Germline CDR1 is SEHNR and CDR2 is FQNEAQ (reference sequence). CDR3 size: 16 residues. V lost 6 bases to trimming and J lost 4 bases; unmatched junction nucleotides: 6. The DNA for the CDR3 is TGTGCCAGCAGTACACTAGCGGGGGGCCGCACCGGGGAGCTGTTTTTT. It encodes CASSTLAGGRTGELFF.

This clonotype was seen repeatedly, ten times or more. The chain employs TRBV11-2 and TRBJ1-6; 10 nucleotides agree with TRBD1. V trimming: 4 bases; J trimming: 9 bases; junction bases outside the gene matches: 6. Germline CDR1 reads SGHAT; CDR2 reads FQNNGV. This CDR3 contains 15 residues. The CDR3 DNA is TGTGCCAGCAGCTCCGGGACAGGGGCCATTTCACCCCTCCACTTT. Its protein is CASSSGTGAISPLHF.

This chain joins TRBV28 and TRBJ2-3, with TRBD1 as a possible D gene (5 bases). In germline, CDR1 is MDHEN, CDR2 SYDVKM. The V end lost 6 bases, the J end lost 4 bases, and 11 bases lay between the germline ends. The CDR3 sequence is 13 residues long. In DNA, the CDR3 is TGTGCCAGCAGGGGGCTAGTGTCAGATACGCAGTATTTT. Encoded protein: CASRGLVSDTQYF.

To note about this clonotype: This sequence may be a read error, since a much larger clone differs from it by one base. V gene TRBV6-6 combines with J gene TRBJ1-1; D is unclear. The germline gives CDR1 MNHNY, CDR2 SVGAGI (reference sequence). This CDR3 region has 11 residues. CDR3 protein: CASRANTEALF. The DNA for the CDR3 is TGTGCCAGCAGAGCTAACACTGAAGCTTTATTT.

The J gene is TRBJ1-3, the V gene TRBV7-8; 7 bases are shared with TRBD1. V was clipped by 5 bases and J by 4 bases; unmatched bases: 8. The CDR3 extends over 15 amino acids. Germline CDR1 and CDR2: SGHVS and FQNEAQ. The CDR3 loop is CASSPTGAVGNTIYF. The CDR3 DNA is TGTGCCAGCAGCCCCACAGGGGCGGTCGGAAACACCATATATTTT.

Many counts were recorded for this clonotype. The rearrangement joins TRBV5-1 to TRBJ1-4; possibly TRBD1 for D (5 bases). V was clipped by 0 bases and J by 4 bases, with 10 bases between them. The CDR3 totals 15 residues. Per the germline V gene, CDR1 is SGHRS and CDR2 is YFSETQ. This chain's CDR3 is CASSLGTGVNEKLFF. As DNA, the CDR3 is TGCGCCAGCAGCTTGGGTACAGGTGTTAATGAAAAACTGTTTTTT.

The chain links TRBV18 to TRBJ2-1; tentative D call: TRBD1 (6 bases). V lost 3 bases and J 4 bases, leaving 13 bases between the germline ends. This CDR3 region has 15 residues. Germline V gene lookup returns CDR1 KGHSH and CDR2 LQKENI. CDR3: CASSPGTHLYNEQFF. The DNA of the CDR3 is TGTGCCAGCTCACCCGGGACACATCTTTACAATGAGCAGTTCTTC.

This clonotype came up many times. This chain links TRBV14 with TRBJ2-3; D is ambiguous. Trimming removed 3 bases from V and 0 bases from J, with 7 bases in between. CDR1 SGHDN and CDR2 FVKESK come from the germline V gene. The CDR3 has 14 residues. DNA for the CDR3: TGTGCCAGCAGCCACATAAGGAGCACAGATACGCAGTATTTT. This codes for CASSHIRSTDTQYF.

This clonotype was detected a few times. The gene calls are TRBV18 and TRBJ2-5, with 7 bases identical to TRBD1. Unmatched junction bases numbered 6, after V lost 3 bases and J lost 2 bases. From germline, CDR1 is KGHSH and CDR2 LQKENI. The CDR3 spans 15 residues. The CDR3 reads CASSPYRDSQETQYF. DNA of the CDR3: TGTGCCAGCTCACCGTACCGGGACAGTCAAGAGACCCAGTACTTC.

This clonotype was counted many times. This CDR3 is CASSAFLSTEAFF. DNA of the CDR3: TGTGCCAGCAGCGCATTCTTGAGCACTGAAGCTTTCTTT. The rearrangement uses TRBV7-2 and TRBJ1-1; D gene ambiguous. This CDR3 contains 13 residues. The V gene's germline CDR1 is SGHTA and CDR2 FQGNSA. V lost 5 bases to trimming and J lost 4 bases, with 11 bases between them.

Ten or more counts support this clonotype. The chain employs TRBV29-1 and TRBJ1-2; D not certain. Trimming removed 3 bases at V and 0 bases at J, with 5 bases between. This CDR3 comprises 12 residues. CDR1 and CDR2 (germline): SQVTM, ANQGSEA. The CDR3 here is CSVDRSNYGYTF. The CDR3 coding sequence is TGCAGCGTTGACAGGTCTAACTATGGCTACACCTTC.

The V and J genes are TRBV6-5 and TRBJ2-1, with a possible D match to TRBD2 (6 bases). Trimming took off 0 bases at V and 1 base at J, with 10 bases between the two ends. Germline V lookup: CDR1 MNHEY, CDR2 SVGAGI. CDR3 size: 16 residues. CDR3 sequence: CASSYSFSGSYNEQFF. CDR3 DNA sequence: TGTGCCAGCAGTTACTCTTTTAGCGGATCCTACAATGAGCAGTTCTTC.

This clonotype was counted ten times or more. The CDR3 bases are TGCAGTGCTAGAGACCCGGGACAGGGGTTACCTGAAGCTTTCTTT. This translates into CSARDPGQGLPEAFF. The chain joins TRBV20-1 to TRBJ1-1; 10 nucleotides match TRBD1. CDR1 and CDR2 (germline): DFQATT, SNEGSKA (reference sequence). With 0 bases clipped from V and 6 bases from J, the junction kept 7 bases outside the gene matches. The CDR3 runs to 15 residues.

J is TRBJ1-1 and V is TRBV9, with D hard to call. The CDR3 extends over 15 amino acids. V shed 0 bases and J shed 0 bases, with 9 bases lying between them. From germline, CDR1 is SGDLS and CDR2 YYNGEE. The CDR3 bases are TGTGCCAGCAGCGTAGTTGTTGGGCTGAACACTGAAGCTTTCTTT. It yields the protein CASSVVVGLNTEAFF. The variable domain in full, with the rest retrieved from reference TRBV9 and TRBJ1-1, is DSGVTQTPKHLITATGQRVTLRCSPRSGDLSVYWYQQSLDQGLQFLIQYYNGEERAKGNILERFSAQQFPDLHSELNLSSLELGDSALYFCASSVVVGLNTEAFFGQGTRLTVV.

This clonotype was observed a handful of times. The gene calls are TRBV4-1 and TRBJ1-5; TRBD1 agrees at 10 bases. This CDR3 has 18 amino acids. Germline loops: CDR1 MGHRA, CDR2 YSYEKL. The ends lost 2 bases at V and 6 bases at J; junction bases unmatched: 13. CDR3 protein: CASSQSTGGFSPSQPQHF. The CDR3 DNA reads TGCGCCAGCAGCCAATCGACAGGGGGCTTCTCCCCCAGTCAGCCCCAGCATTTT.

This clonotype was counted ten times or more. The genes are TRBV14 and TRBJ2-1, with D perhaps TRBD1 or TRBD2 (5 bases each). CDR1 is SGHDN and CDR2 is FVKESK in the germline V gene. This CDR3 is 14 amino acids long. Trimming cost V 1 base and J 16 bases, with 20 bases left between them. The CDR3 bases are TGTGCCAGCAGCCAAGGAGGGGTCCGTACCGGGTACTTCTTC. Its translation: CASSQGGVRTGYFF.

This clonotype was observed a handful of times. V is TRBV6-2 or TRBV6-3 and J is TRBJ1-5; D call uncertain. The germline gives CDR1 MNHEY, CDR2 SVGEGT. The CDR3 has 15 amino acids. V lost 2 bases to trimming and J lost 4 bases, with 12 bases between them. CDR3 protein: CASSYPGITNQPQHF. CDR3 coding DNA: TGTGCCAGCAGTTACCCGGGCATAACTAATCAGCCCCAGCATTTT.